A selection of T cell receptor beta chains follows, all from one sample in a study of blood T cell repertoires in COVID-19. Measured with immunoSEQ multiplex PCR; TCRdb has only the in-frame clones, and not every one. The table includes 95,000 to 120,000 clones, approximately 90% detected once. Sequenced material: peripheral blood. The receptors here all came from a woman in her seventies who had recovered from COVID-19. The CDR3 runs from the conserved cysteine through the conserved F or W. D genes are given only for firm matches. Size is omitted from some rows. Given values are once, few, many or a class for expanded clones.

D,J,V,size,CDR3,DNA
TRBD1,TRBJ2-4,TRBV3-1/TRBV3-2,.,CASSRRGLGNIQYF,TGTGCCAGCAGCCGCAGGGGGCTGGGAAACATTCAGTACTTC
TRBD2,TRBJ2-7,TRBV28,.,CASSLLSGRGPEQYF,TGTGCCAGCAGTTTGTTGAGCGGGAGGGGTCCCGAGCAGTACTTC
.,TRBJ1-1,TRBV19,once,CASTPVGGSWNTEAFF,TGTGCCAGTACCCCAGTGGGGGGAAGTTGGAACACTGAAGCTTTCTTT
.,TRBJ2-7,TRBV6-5,.,CASRFWEPPYEQYF,TGTGCCAGCAGGTTCTGGGAGCCCCCCTACGAGCAGTACTTC
.,TRBJ2-1,TRBV7-2,.,CASSLVGGRYNEQFF,TGTGCCAGCAGCTTAGTGGGGGGGCGCTACAATGAGCAGTTCTTC
.,TRBJ2-2,TRBV5-8,.,CASSQLGTNTGELFF,TGTGCCAGCAGCCAGCTCGGGACAAACACCGGGGAGCTGTTTTTT
.,TRBJ2-7,TRBV29-1,.,CSVNAWGRDEQYF,TGCAGCGTCAATGCCTGGGGGCGGGACGAGCAGTACTTC
TRBD1,TRBJ2-7,TRBV2,.,CAIGQGPYEQYF,TGTGCCATTGGACAGGGACCCTACGAGCAGTACTTC
.,TRBJ2-4,TRBV19,.,CASSMMGQGSNIQYF,TGTGCCAGTAGTATGATGGGGCAGGGCTCAAACATTCAGTACTTC
TRBD2,TRBJ2-1,TRBV7-9,.,CASSSMGLAGDEQFF,TGTGCCAGCAGCTCTATGGGACTAGCGGGGGATGAGCAGTTCTTC
.,TRBJ2-2,TRBV7-2,.,CASSLVAAPNTGELFF,TGTGCCAGCAGCTTAGTTGCCGCGCCGAACACCGGGGAGCTGTTTTTT
TRBD2,TRBJ2-5,TRBV6-1,.,CASSEAIAGGPLQTQYF,TGTGCCAGCAGTGAAGCTATAGCGGGAGGGCCTCTCCAGACCCAGTACTTC
TRBD2,TRBJ2-7,TRBV10-3,.,CAISEPGLALYEQYF,TGTGCCATCAGTGAGCCGGGACTAGCACTCTACGAGCAGTACTTC
.,TRBJ2-3,TRBV4-1,.,CASSPESTDTQYF,TGCGCCAGCAGCCCGGAGAGCACAGATACGCAGTATTTT
TRBD1,TRBJ1-4,TRBV6-5,.,CASNSDRESEKLFF,TGTGCCAGCAATTCGGACAGGGAGAGTGAAAAACTGTTTTTT
TRBD2,TRBJ2-2,TRBV9,.,CASNWPTSGGAGGELFF,TGTGCCAGCAACTGGCCGACTAGCGGGGGGGCAGGCGGGGAGCTGTTTTTT
TRBD2,TRBJ2-5,TRBV27,.,CASSSLAGGPNPTQYF,TGTGCCAGCAGTTCACTAGCGGGGGGGCCGAATCCGACCCAGTACTTC
TRBD1,TRBJ1-1,TRBV6-5,.,CASNPGGTEAFF,TGTGCCAGCAACCCAGGGGGCACTGAAGCTTTCTTT
.,TRBJ2-5,TRBV30,.,CAWSVARTSRAETQYF,TGTGCCTGGAGTGTAGCCAGGACCTCCAGGGCAGAGACCCAGTACTTC
TRBD1,TRBJ2-3,TRBV30,.,CALQGPDTQYF,TGTGCCTTACAGGGGCCCGATACGCAGTATTTT
TRBD2,TRBJ2-7,TRBV5-1,.,CARSLGQAGGEQYF,TGCGCCCGCAGCTTGGGGCAGGCCGGGGGGGAGCAGTACTTC
.,TRBJ2-7,TRBV5-1,.,CASSLTPGTAYEQYF,TGCGCCAGCAGCCTAACTCCCGGGACTGCTTACGAGCAGTACTTC
TRBD2,TRBJ2-3,TRBV6-1,.,CASSEGLAGATDTQYF,TGTGCCAGCAGTGAAGGGCTAGCGGGAGCCACAGATACGCAGTATTTT
.,TRBJ1-1,TRBV6-5,.,CASRRGGVTEAFF,TGTGCCAGCAGGAGGGGGGGAGTCACTGAAGCTTTCTTT
.,TRBJ2-5,TRBV6-6,once,CASSYSRGWETQYF,TGTGCCAGCAGTTACAGTCGGGGGTGGGAGACCCAGTACTTC
.,TRBJ1-4,TRBV6-2/TRBV6-3,.,CASSSHRVSSTNEKLFF,TGTGCCAGCAGTTCTCATCGCGTGAGTTCGACTAATGAAAAACTGTTTTTT
.,TRBJ2-3,TRBV7-3,.,CASSPGSAADTQYF,TGTGCCAGCAGCCCGGGATCGGCGGCAGATACGCAGTATTTT
TRBD1,TRBJ1-2,TRBV4-1,.,CASSHTGGYGYTF,TGCGCCAGCAGCCACACAGGGGGCTATGGCTACACCTTC
.,TRBJ1-6,TRBV7-2,.,CASSLAPGQGNSPLHF,TGTGCCAGCAGCTTAGCGCCCGGACAAGGCAATTCACCCCTCCACTTT
.,TRBJ1-4,TRBV6-6,.,CASRGITGRRYEKLFF,TGTGCCAGCAGGGGAATTACGGGGAGACGATATGAAAAACTGTTTTTT
TRBD1,TRBJ2-7,TRBV18,.,CASSPPRGQGAIEQYF,TGTGCCAGCTCACCACCGAGAGGACAGGGGGCCATCGAGCAGTACTTC
.,TRBJ2-5,TRBV15,.,CATSRDRGFETQYF,TGTGCCACCAGCAGAGATAGGGGGTTCGAGACCCAGTACTTC
.,TRBJ2-7,TRBV6-5,.,CASSYRRTALYEQYF,TGTGCCAGCAGTTATCGGCGGACAGCTCTTTACGAGCAGTACTTC
.,TRBJ2-5,TRBV15,.,CATSRDSETQYF,TGTGCCACCAGCAGAGATTCGGAGACCCAGTACTTC
TRBD2,TRBJ2-1,TRBV7-6,once,CASSTSGRSYNEQFF,TGTGCCAGCAGCACTAGCGGGAGGTCCTACAATGAGCAGTTCTTC
TRBD2,TRBJ2-3,TRBV18,.,CASSPRLAGGRYRTDTQYF,TGTGCCAGCTCACCACGGCTAGCGGGGGGCCGGTACCGCACAGATACGCAGTATTTT
TRBD1,TRBJ2-7,TRBV7-2,.,CASSYYPGGEQYF,TGTGCCAGCAGCTATTACCCAGGGGGCGAGCAGTACTTC
.,TRBJ2-2,TRBV9,.,CASSVASQTGELFF,TGTGCCAGCAGCGTGGCCAGTCAGACCGGGGAGCTGTTTTTT
.,TRBJ2-5,TRBV4-1,.,CASSQVLGGLGGTQYF,TGCGCCAGCAGCCAGGTCCTCGGAGGGCTGGGGGGGACCCAGTACTTC
.,TRBJ1-5,TRBV7-2,.,CASSLGRNQPQHF,TGTGCCAGCAGCTTGGGCAGGAATCAGCCCCAGCATTTT
.,TRBJ1-2,TRBV24-1,.,CATSASGYGYTF,TGTGCCACCAGTGCCTCAGGGTATGGCTACACCTTC
.,TRBJ1-2,TRBV6-2/TRBV6-3,.,CASSYSTLSERGYTF,TGTGCCAGCAGTTACTCGACCCTAAGCGAGAGAGGCTACACCTTC
.,TRBJ1-1,TRBV7-2,.,CASSSIIGVAEAFF,TGTGCCAGCAGCTCAATTATAGGGGTGGCTGAAGCTTTCTTT